These 9 T cell receptor beta chains were all obtained from the same sample, sequenced in a study of cytomegalovirus exposure and HLA in healthy donors. Amplification used 60 Vbeta primers and 13 Jbeta primers. The method was immunoSEQ multiplex PCR; TCRdb's version includes in-frame clones alone and lacks a portion of them. The table for this sample gives over 55,000 clones. The material sequenced was PBMCs. Every receptor here comes from a boy between 10 and 17 years old in good health and CMV-seronegative.

The CDR3 is CAWRPGQGSGYTF. The CDR3 DNA is TGTGCCTGGCGTCCGGGACAGGGGTCTGGCTACACCTTC. The chain has TRBV30 and TRBJ1-2; TRBD1 matches at 10 bases. From germline, CDR1 is GTSNPN and CDR2 SVGIG (reference sequence). With 5 bases clipped from V and 7 bases from J, the junction kept 7 bases outside the gene matches. CDR3 length: 13 residues.

The chain couples TRBV4-2 to TRBJ2-1, with 12 bases identical to TRBD2. The CDR3 covers 19 residues. V shed 4 bases and J 8 bases; nucleotides not matched to a gene: 18. Germline loops: CDR1 LGHNA, CDR2 YNFKEQ. The CDR3: CASSLGTPQLAGGIDEQFF. CDR3 in DNA: TGTGCCAGCAGCCTAGGAACCCCTCAACTAGCGGGAGGTATCGATGAGCAGTTCTTC.

J is TRBJ2-2 and V is TRBV5-6, with D possibly being TRBD2 (6 bases). Germline values: CDR1 SGHDT, CDR2 YYEEEE. CDR3 length: 13 amino acids. V was clipped by 3 bases and J by 7 bases, with 10 bases between them. The CDR3 DNA is TGTGCCAGCAGCTCGACTAGTTTCGGGGAGCTGTTTTTT. Protein: CASSSTSFGELFF. The full variable domain, completed using reference TRBV5-6 and TRBJ2-2, is DAGVTQSPTHLIKTRGQQVTLRCSPKSGHDTVSWYQQALGQGPQFIFQYYEEEERQRGNFPDRFSGHQFPNYSSELNVNALLLGDSALYLCASSSTSFGELFFGEGSRLTVL.

The V call is TRBV5-1, the J call TRBJ2-7, with D possibly TRBD1 on 8 matching bases. CDR3 length equals 15 residues. Trimming left V 4 bases short and J 3 bases short, with 17 bases between. CDR1 and CDR2 (germline): SGHRS, YFSETQ. CDR3 DNA: TGCGCCAGCAGCCCACAGGGGGGGCTCGACTACGAGCAGTACTTC. Translated, it gives CASSPQGGLDYEQYF.

CDR3 amino acids: CAIRPDRGQNTEAFF. DNA for the CDR3: TGTGCCATCAGGCCAGACAGGGGGCAGAACACTGAAGCTTTCTTT. This chain links TRBV10-3 with TRBJ1-1; 10 bases fit TRBD1. J lost 1 base, V lost 6 bases, and 5 bases had no gene match. This CDR3 contains 15 residues. Germline assignment: CDR1 ENHRY and CDR2 SYGVKD.

The rearrangement uses TRBV9 and TRBJ1-4, with a tentative D call TRBD1 (6 bases). The CDR3 extends over 16 amino acids. Germline assignment: CDR1 SGDLS and CDR2 YYNGEE. Trimming removed 0 bases from V and 0 bases from J, with 9 bases in between. The CDR3 protein is CASSVEGGATNEKLFF. The DNA for the CDR3 is TGTGCCAGCAGCGTAGAAGGGGGTGCAACTAATGAAAAACTGTTTTTT.

The chain links TRBV7-6 to TRBJ2-1, with TRBD2 as a possible D gene (7 bases). The V and J ends lost 0 bases and 6 bases respectively, with 9 bases between them. The CDR3 covers 14 residues. CDR1 is SGHVS, CDR2 FNYEAQ, per germline. CDR3 residues: CASSLAGGVNEQFF. The CDR3, as DNA: TGTGCCAGCAGCTTAGCAGGGGGGGTCAATGAGCAGTTCTTC.

The CDR3 reads CSGIQGVNAGELFF. CDR3 nucleotide sequence: TGCAGCGGAATACAGGGAGTAAACGCCGGGGAGCTGTTTTTT. This sequence joins TRBV29-1 and TRBJ2-2, with TRBD1 as a possible D gene (6 bases). Per germline, CDR1 SQVTM and CDR2 ANQGSEA. The ends were cut back, 7 bases at V and 6 bases at J, with 18 bases in the middle. CDR3 length: 14 amino acids.

In the case of this clone: Additional DNA sequences in this sample encode the identical CDR3. This chain connects TRBV15 to TRBJ2-7; D remains ambiguous. CDR3 length: 14 residues. Germline CDR1 LNHNV, CDR2 YYDKDF (reference sequence). Trimming stripped 1 base from V and 1 base from J, with 8 bases between. The CDR3 DNA is TGTGCCACCAGCAGAGCCACGGGTTCCTACGAGCAGTACTTC. It is translated as CATSRATGSYEQYF. Drawing the rest from reference TRBV15 and TRBJ2-7, the complete variable domain is DAMVIQNPRYQVTQFGKPVTLSCSQTLNHNVMYWYQQKSSQAPKLLFHYYDKDFNNEADTPDNFQSRRPNTSFCFLDIRSPGLGDTAMYLCATSRATGSYEQYFGPGTRLTVT.